These 11 T cell receptor beta chains share one sample of origin, sequenced in a study of monozygotic twins with inflammatory bowel disease. TCRdb re-called the 5' RACE reads and catalogs CDR3 proteins one per entry, DNA excluded. In all, the sample yields a few hundred thousand distinct CDR3 sequences. The sequenced sample consisted of blood. The receptors stem from a human donor with ulcerative colitis or Crohn's disease, or a healthy co-twin of an affected twin (not recorded which).

The genes are TRBV12-3 or TRBV12-4 and TRBJ2-5. This CDR3 region has 12 residues. CDR3 protein: CASRQPPGTQYF.

The chain recombines TRBV5-1 with TRBJ2-7; the TRBD1 assignment by TCRdb is unverifiable without DNA. CDR1 and CDR2 from the germline V gene are SGHRS and YFSETQ. The CDR3 is 14 residues long. The CDR3: CASRRSSGANEQYF.

This chain links TRBV18 with TRBJ1-1; absent DNA, TCRdb's TRBD1 call cannot be checked. This CDR3 has 14 residues. Germline V gives CDR1 KGHSH, CDR2 LQKENI. CDR3 in amino acids: CASSPDRANTEAFF.

The rearrangement joins TRBV30 to TRBJ2-5; without DNA, the TCRdb call of TRBD1 cannot be checked. The CDR3 is made up of 14 amino acids. CDR1 is GTSNPN and CDR2 is SVGIG in the germline V gene (reference sequence). CDR3 region: CAWRPQGLQETQYF.

The chain joins TRBV28 to TRBJ2-5. The germline CDR1 and CDR2 sequences are MDHEN and SYDVKM. CDR3 size: 15 residues. This CDR3 is CASSLNDRDQETQYF.

V usage is TRBV7-9 and J usage is TRBJ1-2. The CDR3 has 12 residues. Per germline, CDR1 SEHNR and CDR2 FQNEAQ (reference sequence). The CDR3 loop reads CASSPDLDGYTF.

V gene TRBV6-2 or TRBV6-3 combines with J gene TRBJ1-5. Germline V CDR1 and CDR2: MNHEY, SVGEGT. This CDR3 contains 15 residues. CDR3 protein: CATRAGSFGNQPQHF.

The chain employs TRBV4-1 and TRBJ2-3; TCRdb calls TRBD1, which cannot be checked without DNA. Per the germline V gene, CDR1 is MGHRA and CDR2 is YSYEKL. The CDR3 extends over 16 amino acids. CDR3 region: CASSQAGQGATDTQYF.

This sequence joins TRBV3-1 and TRBJ2-2; TCRdb's assignment of TRBD1 cannot be checked, as there is no DNA. The CDR3 runs 16 residues. Germline values: CDR1 LGHDT, CDR2 YNNKEL (reference sequence). This CDR3 reads CASSPPGQGTTGELFF.

The V and J genes are TRBV20-1 and TRBJ2-5; TCRdb designates TRBD1, a call that cannot be tested without DNA. From germline, CDR1 is DFQATT and CDR2 SNEGSKA (reference sequence). The CDR3 loop spans 16 amino acids. The CDR3 reads CSARDSRTPYQETQYF.

The rearrangement links TRBV7-9 to TRBJ1-1. The CDR3 sequence is 14 residues long. In germline, CDR1 is SEHNR, CDR2 FQNEAQ (reference sequence). The CDR3 spells CASSLIGETTEAFF. Drawing the rest from reference TRBV7-9 and TRBJ1-1, the complete variable domain is DTGVSQNPRHKITKRGQNVTFRCDPISEHNRLYWYRQTLGQGPEFLTYFQNEAQLEKSRLLSDRFSAERPKGSFSTLEIQRTEQGDSAMYLCASSLIGETTEAFFGQGTRLTVV.